This entry concerns a single T cell receptor (beta chain). The target antigen is unknown. V shed 4 bases and J 4 bases; nucleotides not matched to a gene: 11. The CDR3 loop spans 16 amino acids. In germline, CDR1 is SGHNT, CDR2 YYREEE (reference sequence). These data are taken from a study of cytomegalovirus exposure and HLA in healthy donors. Regarding the study as a whole: Listed as cytomegalovirus-associated were 150 or so TCR beta chains. In a later analysis, TCR association rates varied by HLA locus: DRB1 most, HLA-C fewest.

The PCR ran on 60 Vbeta and 13 Jbeta primers. The protocol was immunoSEQ multiplex PCR, while the TCRdb copy is restricted to in-frame clones and leaves out a portion. The repertoire consists of over 130,000 clones, with 65% to 80% occurring once and the leading ten covering 1.5% to 2%. This receptor was taken from a woman aged 30 to 39 in good health and CMV-seronegative. The chain employs TRBV5-4 and TRBJ2-5, with 9 bases that match TRBD2. The specimen sequenced was PBMCs. The CDR3 loop is CASSPPPAGGGETQYF. The CDR3 nucleotides read TGTGCCAGCAGCCCACCCCCCGCGGGAGGGGGAGAGACCCAGTACTTC.